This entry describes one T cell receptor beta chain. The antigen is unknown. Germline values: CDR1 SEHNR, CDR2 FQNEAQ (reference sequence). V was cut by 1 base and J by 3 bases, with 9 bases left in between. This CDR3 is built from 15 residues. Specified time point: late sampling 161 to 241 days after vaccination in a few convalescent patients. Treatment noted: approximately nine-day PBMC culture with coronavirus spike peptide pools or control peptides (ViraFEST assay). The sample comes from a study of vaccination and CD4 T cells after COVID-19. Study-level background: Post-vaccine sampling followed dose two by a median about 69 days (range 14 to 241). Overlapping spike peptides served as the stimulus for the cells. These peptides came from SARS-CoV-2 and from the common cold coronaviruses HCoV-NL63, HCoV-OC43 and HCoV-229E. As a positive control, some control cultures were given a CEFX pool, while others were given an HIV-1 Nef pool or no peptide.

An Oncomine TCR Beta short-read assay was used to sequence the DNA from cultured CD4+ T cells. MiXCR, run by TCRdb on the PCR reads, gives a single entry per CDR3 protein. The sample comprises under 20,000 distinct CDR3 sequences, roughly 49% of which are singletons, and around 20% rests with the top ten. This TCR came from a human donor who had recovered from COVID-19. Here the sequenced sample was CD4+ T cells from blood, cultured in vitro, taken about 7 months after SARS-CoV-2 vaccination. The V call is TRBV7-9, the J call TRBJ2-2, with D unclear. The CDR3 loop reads CASSLGVLDTGELFF. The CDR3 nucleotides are TGTGCCAGCAGCTTAGGGGTATTGGACACCGGGGAGCTGTTTTTT.